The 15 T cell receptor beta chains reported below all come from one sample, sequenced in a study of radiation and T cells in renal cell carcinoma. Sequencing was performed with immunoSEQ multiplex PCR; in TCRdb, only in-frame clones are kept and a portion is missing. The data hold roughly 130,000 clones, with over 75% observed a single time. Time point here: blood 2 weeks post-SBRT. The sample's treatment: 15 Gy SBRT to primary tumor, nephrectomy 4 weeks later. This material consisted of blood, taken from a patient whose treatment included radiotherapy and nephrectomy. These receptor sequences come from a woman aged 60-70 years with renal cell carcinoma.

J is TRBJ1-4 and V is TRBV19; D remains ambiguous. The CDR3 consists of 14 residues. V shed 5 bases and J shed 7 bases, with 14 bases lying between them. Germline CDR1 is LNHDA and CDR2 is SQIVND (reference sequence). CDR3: CASSPAGGFEKLFF. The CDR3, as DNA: TGTGCCAGTAGTCCTGCCGGAGGGTTTGAAAAACTGTTTTTT.

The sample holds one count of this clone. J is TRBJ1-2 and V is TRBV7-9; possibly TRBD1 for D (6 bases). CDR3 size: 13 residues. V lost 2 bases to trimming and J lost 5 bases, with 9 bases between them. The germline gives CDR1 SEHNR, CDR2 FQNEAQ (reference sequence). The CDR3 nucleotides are TGTGCCAGCAGCTTATTGACAGGATATGGCTACACCTTC. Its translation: CASSLLTGYGYTF.

CDR3 protein: CASRPTGGNNSPLHF. Here the CDR3 DNA reads TGTGCCAGCAGACCGACAGGGGGAAATAATTCACCCCTCCACTTT. The chain employs TRBV7-3 and TRBJ1-6; TRBD1 agrees at 9 bases. CDR3 size: 15 residues. Germline V gene lookup returns CDR1 SGHTA and CDR2 FQGTGA. V lost 6 bases and J lost 5; bases outside the gene matches: 5.

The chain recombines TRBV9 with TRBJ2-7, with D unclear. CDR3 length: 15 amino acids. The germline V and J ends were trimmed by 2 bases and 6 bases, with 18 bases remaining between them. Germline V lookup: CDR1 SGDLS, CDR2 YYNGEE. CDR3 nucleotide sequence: TGTGCCAGCAGCGTCGGGCCCTCCCAAAGTGCCGAGCAGTACTTC. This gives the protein CASSVGPSQSAEQYF.

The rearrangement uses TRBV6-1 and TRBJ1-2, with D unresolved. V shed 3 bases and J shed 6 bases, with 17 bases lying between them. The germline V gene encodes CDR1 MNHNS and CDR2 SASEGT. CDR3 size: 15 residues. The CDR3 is CASSDAAGPPHGYTF. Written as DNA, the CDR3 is TGTGCCAGCAGTGATGCCGCCGGTCCCCCTCATGGCTACACCTTC.

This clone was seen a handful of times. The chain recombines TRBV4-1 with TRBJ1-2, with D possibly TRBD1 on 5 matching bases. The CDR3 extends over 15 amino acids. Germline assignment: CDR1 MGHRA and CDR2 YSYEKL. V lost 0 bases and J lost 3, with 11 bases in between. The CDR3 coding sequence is TGCGCCAGCAGCCAAGACGACAGTTCGGACTATGGCTACACCTTC. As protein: CASSQDDSSDYGYTF.

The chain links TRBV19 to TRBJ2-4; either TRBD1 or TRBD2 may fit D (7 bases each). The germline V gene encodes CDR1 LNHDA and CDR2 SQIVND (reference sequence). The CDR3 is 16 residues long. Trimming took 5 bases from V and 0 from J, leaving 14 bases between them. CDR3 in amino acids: CASSPQGGVAKNIQYF. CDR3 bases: TGTGCCAGTAGTCCCCAGGGGGGGGTAGCCAAAAACATTCAGTACTTC.

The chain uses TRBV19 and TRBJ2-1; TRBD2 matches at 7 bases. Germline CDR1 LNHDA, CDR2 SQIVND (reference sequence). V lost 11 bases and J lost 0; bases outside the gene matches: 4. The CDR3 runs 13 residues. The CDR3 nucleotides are TGTGCCTCGGGAGGCAACTCCTACAATGAGCAGTTCTTC. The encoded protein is CASGGNSYNEQFF.

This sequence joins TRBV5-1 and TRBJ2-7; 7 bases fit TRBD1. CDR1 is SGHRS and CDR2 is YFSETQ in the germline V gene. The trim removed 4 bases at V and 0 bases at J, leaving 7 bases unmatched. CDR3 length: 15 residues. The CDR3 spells CASSVPGQTSYEQYF. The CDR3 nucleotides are TGCGCCAGCAGCGTGCCGGGACAGACCTCCTACGAGCAGTACTTC.

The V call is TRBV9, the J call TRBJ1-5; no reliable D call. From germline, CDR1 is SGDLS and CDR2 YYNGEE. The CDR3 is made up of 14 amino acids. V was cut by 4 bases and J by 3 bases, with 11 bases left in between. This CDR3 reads CASSSEQNNQPQHF. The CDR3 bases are TGTGCCAGCAGCTCAGAACAGAACAATCAGCCCCAGCATTTT.

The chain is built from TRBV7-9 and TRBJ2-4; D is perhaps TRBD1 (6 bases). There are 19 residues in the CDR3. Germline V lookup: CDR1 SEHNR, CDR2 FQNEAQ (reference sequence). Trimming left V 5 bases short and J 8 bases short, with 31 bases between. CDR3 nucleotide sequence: TGTGCCAGCAGCCATACTTCAATAAGAAACAGGGAATCCATGGACATTCAGTACTTC. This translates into CASSHTSIRNRESMDIQYF.

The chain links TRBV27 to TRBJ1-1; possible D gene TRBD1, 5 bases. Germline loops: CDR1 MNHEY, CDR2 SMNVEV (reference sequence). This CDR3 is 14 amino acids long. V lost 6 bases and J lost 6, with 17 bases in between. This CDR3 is CASSRDRRMAEAFF. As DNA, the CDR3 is TGTGCCAGCAGCAGGGACCGGCGGATGGCTGAAGCTTTCTTT.

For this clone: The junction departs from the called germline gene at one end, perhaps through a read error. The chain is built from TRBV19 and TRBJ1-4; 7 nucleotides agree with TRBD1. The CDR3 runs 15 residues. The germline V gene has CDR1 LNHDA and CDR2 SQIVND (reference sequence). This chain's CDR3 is CVSSINIQGNEKLFF. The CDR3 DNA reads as TGTGTCAGTAGTATAAATATACAGGGGAATGAAAAACTGTTTTTT.

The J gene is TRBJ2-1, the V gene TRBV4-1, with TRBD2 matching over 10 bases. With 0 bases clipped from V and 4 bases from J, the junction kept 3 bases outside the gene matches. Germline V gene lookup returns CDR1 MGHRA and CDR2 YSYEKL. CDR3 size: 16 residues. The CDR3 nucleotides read TGCGCCAGCAGCCAAGAGGGTAGCGGGGGGTACAATGAGCAGTTCTTC. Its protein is CASSQEGSGGYNEQFF.

The CDR3 reads CASTTTGGRQPQHF. The CDR3 DNA is TGTGCCAGCACTACGACAGGGGGGAGGCAGCCCCAGCATTTT. The V and J genes are TRBV2 and TRBJ1-5, with 9 bases that match TRBD1. The V gene end was trimmed by 7 bases and the J gene end by 7 bases; junction bases not matched to a gene: 8. CDR1 is SNHLY and CDR2 is FYNNEI in the germline V gene. This CDR3 comprises 14 residues.